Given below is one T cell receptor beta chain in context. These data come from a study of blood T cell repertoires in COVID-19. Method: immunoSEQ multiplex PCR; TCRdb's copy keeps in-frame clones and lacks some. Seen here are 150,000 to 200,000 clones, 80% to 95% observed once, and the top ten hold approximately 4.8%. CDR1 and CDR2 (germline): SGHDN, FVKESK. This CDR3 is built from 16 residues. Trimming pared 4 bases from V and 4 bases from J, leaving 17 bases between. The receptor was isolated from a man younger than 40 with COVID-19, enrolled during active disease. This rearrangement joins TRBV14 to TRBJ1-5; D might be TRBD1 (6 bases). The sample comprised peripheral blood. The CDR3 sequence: CASSRYRDGENQPQHF. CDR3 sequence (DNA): TGTGCCAGCAGCCGATACAGGGATGGGGAAAATCAGCCCCAGCATTTT. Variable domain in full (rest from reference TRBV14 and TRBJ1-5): EAGVTQFPSHSVIEKGQTVTLRCDPISGHDNLYWYRRVMGKEIKFLLHFVKESKQDESGMPNNRFLAERTGGTYSTLKVQPAELEDSGVYFCASSRYRDGENQPQHFGDGTRLSIL.